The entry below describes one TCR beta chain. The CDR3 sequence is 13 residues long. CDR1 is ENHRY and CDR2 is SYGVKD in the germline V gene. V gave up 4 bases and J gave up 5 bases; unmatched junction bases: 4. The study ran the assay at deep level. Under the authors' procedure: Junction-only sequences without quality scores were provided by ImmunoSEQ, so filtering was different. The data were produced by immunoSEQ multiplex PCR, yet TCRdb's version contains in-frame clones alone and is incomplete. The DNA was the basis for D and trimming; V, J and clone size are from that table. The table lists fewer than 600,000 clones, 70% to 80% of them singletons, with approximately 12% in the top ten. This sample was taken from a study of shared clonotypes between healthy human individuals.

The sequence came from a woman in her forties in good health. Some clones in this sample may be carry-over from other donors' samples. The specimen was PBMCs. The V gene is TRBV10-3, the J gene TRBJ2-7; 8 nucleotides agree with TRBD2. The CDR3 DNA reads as TGTGCCATCAGTGTTACTAGCGGAAACGAGCAGTACTTC. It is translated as CAISVTSGNEQYF.